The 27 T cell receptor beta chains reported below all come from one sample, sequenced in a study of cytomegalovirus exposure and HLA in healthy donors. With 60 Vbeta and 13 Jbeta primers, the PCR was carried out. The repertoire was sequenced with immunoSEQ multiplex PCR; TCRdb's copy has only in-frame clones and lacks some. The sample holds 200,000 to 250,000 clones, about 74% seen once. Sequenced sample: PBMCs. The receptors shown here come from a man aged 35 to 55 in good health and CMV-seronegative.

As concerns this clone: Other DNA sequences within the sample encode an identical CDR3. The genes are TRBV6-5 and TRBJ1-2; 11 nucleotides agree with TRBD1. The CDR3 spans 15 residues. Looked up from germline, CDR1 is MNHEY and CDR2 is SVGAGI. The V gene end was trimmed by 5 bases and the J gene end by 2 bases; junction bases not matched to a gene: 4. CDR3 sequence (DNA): TGTGCCAGCAGTCTAGGGACAGGGGGGAACTATGGCTACACCTTC. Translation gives CASSLGTGGNYGYTF.

The CDR3 spells CASSLRWDNPYNEQFF. The CDR3 DNA sequence: TGTGCCAGCAGCTTAAGATGGGACAACCCCTACAATGAGCAGTTCTTC. The chain has TRBV7-2 and TRBJ2-1; TRBD1 is a possible D gene (6 bases). CDR1 is SGHTA, CDR2 FQGNSA, per germline. Trimming took off 2 bases at V and 2 bases at J, with 13 bases between the two ends. The CDR3 covers 16 residues.

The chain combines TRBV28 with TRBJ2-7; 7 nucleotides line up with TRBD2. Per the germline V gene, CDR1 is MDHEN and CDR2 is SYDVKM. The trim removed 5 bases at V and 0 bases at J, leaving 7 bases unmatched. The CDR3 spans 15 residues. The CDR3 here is CASSPPGLLSYEQYF. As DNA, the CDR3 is TGTGCCAGCAGTCCTCCGGGACTACTCTCCTACGAGCAGTACTTC.

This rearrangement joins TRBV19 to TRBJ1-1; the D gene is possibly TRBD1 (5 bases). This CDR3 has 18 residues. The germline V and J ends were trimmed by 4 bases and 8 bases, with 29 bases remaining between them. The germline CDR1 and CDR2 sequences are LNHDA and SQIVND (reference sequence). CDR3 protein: CASSTRQSAASRPDEAFF. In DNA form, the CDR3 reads TGTGCCAGTAGTACCCGACAGTCCGCCGCTAGTCGACCTGACGAAGCTTTCTTT.

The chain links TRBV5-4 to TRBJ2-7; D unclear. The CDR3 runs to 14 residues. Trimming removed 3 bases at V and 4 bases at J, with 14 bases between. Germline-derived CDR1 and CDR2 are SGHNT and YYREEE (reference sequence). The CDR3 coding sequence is TGTGCCAGCAGCTCGTCGGGTCCGGTATACGAGCAGTACTTC. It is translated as CASSSSGPVYEQYF.

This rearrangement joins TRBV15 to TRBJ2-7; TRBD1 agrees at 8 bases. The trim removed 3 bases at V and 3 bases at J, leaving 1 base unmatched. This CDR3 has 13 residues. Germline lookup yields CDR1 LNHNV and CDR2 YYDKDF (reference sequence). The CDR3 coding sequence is TGTGCCACCAGCAGGGACAGGGTCTACGAGCAGTACTTC. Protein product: CATSRDRVYEQYF.

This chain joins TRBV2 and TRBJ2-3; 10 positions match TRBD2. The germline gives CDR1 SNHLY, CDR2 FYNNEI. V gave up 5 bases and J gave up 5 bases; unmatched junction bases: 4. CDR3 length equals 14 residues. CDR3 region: CASSSTSGLDTQYF. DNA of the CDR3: TGTGCCAGCAGTTCGACTAGCGGGCTAGATACGCAGTATTTT.

This CDR3 reads CASSPGRTDNSPLHF. Written as DNA, the CDR3 is TGTGCCAGCTCACCCGGCCGGACAGATAATTCACCCCTCCACTTT. This rearrangement joins TRBV18 to TRBJ1-6; a possible D gene is TRBD1 (6 bases). CDR1 KGHSH and CDR2 LQKENI come from the germline V gene. The CDR3 is 15 residues long. Between the trimmed V and J ends, which lost 3 bases and 5 bases, there was a span of 11 bases.

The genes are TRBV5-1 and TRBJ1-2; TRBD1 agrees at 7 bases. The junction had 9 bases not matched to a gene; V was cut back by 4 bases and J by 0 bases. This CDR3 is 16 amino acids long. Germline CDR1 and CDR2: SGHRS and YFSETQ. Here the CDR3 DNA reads TGCGCCAGCAGCGAACCCCTGGACAGGACTAACTATGGCTACACCTTC. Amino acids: CASSEPLDRTNYGYTF.

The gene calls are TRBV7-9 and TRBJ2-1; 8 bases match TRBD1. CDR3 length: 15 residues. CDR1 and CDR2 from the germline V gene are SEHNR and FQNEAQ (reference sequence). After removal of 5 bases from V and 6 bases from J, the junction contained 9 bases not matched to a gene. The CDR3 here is CASSRSGQALNEQFF. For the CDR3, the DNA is TGTGCCAGCAGCCGTTCGGGACAGGCCCTCAATGAGCAGTTCTTC.

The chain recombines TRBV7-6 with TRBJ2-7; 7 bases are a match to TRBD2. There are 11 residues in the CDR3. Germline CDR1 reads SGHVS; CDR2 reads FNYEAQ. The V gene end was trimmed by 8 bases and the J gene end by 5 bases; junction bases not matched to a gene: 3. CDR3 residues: CASVAGDEQYF. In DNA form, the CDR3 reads TGTGCCAGCGTCGCGGGGGACGAGCAGTACTTC.

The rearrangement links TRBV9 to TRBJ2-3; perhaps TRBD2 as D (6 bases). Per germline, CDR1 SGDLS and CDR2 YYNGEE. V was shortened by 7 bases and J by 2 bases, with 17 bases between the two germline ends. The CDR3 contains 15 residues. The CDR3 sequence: CASALAGPHTDTQYF. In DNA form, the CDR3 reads TGTGCCAGCGCCCTGGCGGGACCTCACACAGATACGCAGTATTTT.

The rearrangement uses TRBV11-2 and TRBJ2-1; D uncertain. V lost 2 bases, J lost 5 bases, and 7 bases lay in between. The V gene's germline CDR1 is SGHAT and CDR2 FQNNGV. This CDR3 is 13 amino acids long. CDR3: CASSLTENNEQFF. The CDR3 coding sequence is TGTGCCAGCAGCTTAACAGAAAACAATGAGCAGTTCTTC.

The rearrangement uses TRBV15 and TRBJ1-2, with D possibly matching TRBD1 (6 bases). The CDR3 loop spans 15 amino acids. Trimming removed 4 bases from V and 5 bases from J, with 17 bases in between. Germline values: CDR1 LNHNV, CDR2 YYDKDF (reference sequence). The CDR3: CATSTGFGQHYGYTF. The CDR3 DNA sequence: TGTGCCACCAGCACCGGTTTTGGACAGCATTATGGCTACACCTTC.

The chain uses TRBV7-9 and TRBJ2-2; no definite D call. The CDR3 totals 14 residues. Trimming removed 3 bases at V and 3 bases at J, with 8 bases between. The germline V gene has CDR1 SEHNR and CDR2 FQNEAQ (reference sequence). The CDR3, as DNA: TGTGCCAGCAGCTTCCAACGGGACACCGGGGAGCTGTTTTTT. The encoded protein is CASSFQRDTGELFF. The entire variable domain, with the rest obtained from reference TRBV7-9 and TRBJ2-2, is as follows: DTGVSQNPRHKITKRGQNVTFRCDPISEHNRLYWYRQTLGQGPEFLTYFQNEAQLEKSRLLSDRFSAERPKGSFSTLEIQRTEQGDSAMYLCASSFQRDTGELFFGEGSRLTVL.

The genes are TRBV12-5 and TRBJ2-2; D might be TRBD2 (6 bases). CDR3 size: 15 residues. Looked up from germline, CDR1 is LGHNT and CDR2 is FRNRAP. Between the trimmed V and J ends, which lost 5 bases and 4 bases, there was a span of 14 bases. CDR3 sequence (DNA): TGTGCTAGTGGTCCCGCGGGCGGGGTCACCGGGGAGCTGTTTTTT. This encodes CASGPAGGVTGELFF.

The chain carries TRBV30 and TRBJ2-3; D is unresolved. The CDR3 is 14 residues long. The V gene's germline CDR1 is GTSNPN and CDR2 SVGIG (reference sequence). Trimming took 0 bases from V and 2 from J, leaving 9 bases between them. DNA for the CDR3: TGTGCCTGGAGTGTTAAACAGCACACAGATACGCAGTATTTT. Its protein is CAWSVKQHTDTQYF.

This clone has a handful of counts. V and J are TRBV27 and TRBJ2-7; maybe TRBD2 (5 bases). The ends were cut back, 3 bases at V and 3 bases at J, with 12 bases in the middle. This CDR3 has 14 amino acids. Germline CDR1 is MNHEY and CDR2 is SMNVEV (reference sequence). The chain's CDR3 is CASSFRELGYEQYF. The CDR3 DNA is TGTGCCAGCAGTTTTCGGGAATTAGGCTACGAGCAGTACTTC.

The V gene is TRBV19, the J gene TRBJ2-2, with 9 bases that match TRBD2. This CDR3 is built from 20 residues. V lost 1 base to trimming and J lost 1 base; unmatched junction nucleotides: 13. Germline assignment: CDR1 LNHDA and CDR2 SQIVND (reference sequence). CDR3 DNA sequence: TGTGCCAGTAGTATAGTGAGGGGGGGCCTTAGCGGGAGGAACACCGGGGAGCTGTTTTTT. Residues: CASSIVRGGLSGRNTGELFF.

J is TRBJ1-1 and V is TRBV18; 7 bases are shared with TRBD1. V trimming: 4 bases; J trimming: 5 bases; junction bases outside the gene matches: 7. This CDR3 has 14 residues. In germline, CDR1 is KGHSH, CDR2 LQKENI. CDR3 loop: CASSLQGVGTEAFF. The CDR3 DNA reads TGTGCCAGCTCACTTCAGGGGGTAGGGACTGAAGCTTTCTTT.

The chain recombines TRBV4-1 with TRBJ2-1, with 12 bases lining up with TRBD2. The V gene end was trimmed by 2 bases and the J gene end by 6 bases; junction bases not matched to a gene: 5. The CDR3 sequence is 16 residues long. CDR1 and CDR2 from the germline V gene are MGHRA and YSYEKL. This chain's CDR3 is CASSQLAGGPVNEQFF. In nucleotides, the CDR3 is TGCGCCAGCAGCCAACTAGCGGGGGGGCCAGTCAATGAGCAGTTCTTC.

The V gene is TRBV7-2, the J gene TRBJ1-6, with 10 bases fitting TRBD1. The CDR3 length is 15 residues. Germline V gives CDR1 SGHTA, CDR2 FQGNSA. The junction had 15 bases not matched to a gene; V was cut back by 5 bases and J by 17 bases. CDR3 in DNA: TGTGCCAGCAGCCCCAGGACAGGGGGAGAGCGGAGGGTCCACTTT. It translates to CASSPRTGGERRVHF. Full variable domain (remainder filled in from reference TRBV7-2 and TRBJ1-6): GAGVSQSPSNKVTEKGKDVELRCDPISGHTALYWYRQSLGQGLEFLIYFQGNSAPDKSGLPSDRFSAERTGGSVSTLTIQRTQQEDSAVYLCASSPRTGGERRVHFGNGTRLTVT.

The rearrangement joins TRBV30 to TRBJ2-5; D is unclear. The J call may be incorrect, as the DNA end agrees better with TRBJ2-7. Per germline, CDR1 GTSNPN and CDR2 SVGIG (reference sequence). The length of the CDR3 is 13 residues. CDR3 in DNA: TGTGCCTGGAGTGCGGCCTGGGCCTACGAGCAGTACTTC. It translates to CAWSAAWAYEQYF.

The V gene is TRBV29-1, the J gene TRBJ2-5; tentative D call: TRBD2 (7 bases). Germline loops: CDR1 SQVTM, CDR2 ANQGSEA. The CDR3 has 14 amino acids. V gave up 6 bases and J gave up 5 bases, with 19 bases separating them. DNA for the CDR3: TGCAGCGTGGGGGGGCCGGGCAGGGGTGAGACCCAGTACTTC. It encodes CSVGGPGRGETQYF.

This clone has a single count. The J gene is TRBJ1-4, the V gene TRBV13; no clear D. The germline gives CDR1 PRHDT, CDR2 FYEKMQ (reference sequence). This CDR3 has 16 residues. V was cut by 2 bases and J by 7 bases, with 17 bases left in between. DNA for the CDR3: TGTGCCAGCAGCTTATCTGGAGGGAGGATTAGTGAAAAACTGTTTTTT. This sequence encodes CASSLSGGRISEKLFF.

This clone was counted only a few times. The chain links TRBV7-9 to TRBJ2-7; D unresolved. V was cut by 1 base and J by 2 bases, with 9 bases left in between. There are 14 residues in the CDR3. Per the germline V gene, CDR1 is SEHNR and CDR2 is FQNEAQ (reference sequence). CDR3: CASSLGVLAYEQYF. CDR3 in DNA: TGTGCCAGCAGCTTAGGAGTGCTTGCCTACGAGCAGTACTTC.

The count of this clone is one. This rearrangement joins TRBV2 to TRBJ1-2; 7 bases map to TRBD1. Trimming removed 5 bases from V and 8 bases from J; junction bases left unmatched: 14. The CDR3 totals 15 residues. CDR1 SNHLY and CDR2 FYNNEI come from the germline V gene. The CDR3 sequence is CASSPLGTVPGGYTF. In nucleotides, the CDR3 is TGTGCCAGCAGTCCGTTGGGGACAGTCCCAGGGGGCTACACCTTC.